What follows describes a single T cell receptor (beta chain). The target antigen is unknown. This entry is derived from a study of OX40 agonist ivuxolimab in advanced cancers. The wider study: Mean age around 60 years, range 23 to 79; 82.7% male. Study conclusions and caveats: Part of the nonresponder group also had normalized T-cell clonal expansion that was low.

Produced via immunoSEQ multiplex PCR; TCRdb's table is partial and in-frame only. Here the sample spans around 82,000 clones, roughly 91% being singletons. Peripheral blood came from all dose cohorts at three timepoints. The CDR3 sequence is 17 residues long. Germline V lookup: CDR1 MNHEY, CDR2 SMNVEV (reference sequence). The ends lost 5 bases at V and 5 bases at J; junction bases unmatched: 17. This rearrangement joins TRBV27 to TRBJ2-5, with 7 bases matching TRBD2. The sequence derives from an adult with an advanced solid tumor such as melanoma, head and neck, liver or kidney cancer. The sequencing used CD4+ or CD8+ T cells sorted from blood, collected in a trial of the OX40 agonist ivuxolimab. The CDR3 DNA is TGTGCCAGCAGTCCGACCTGGCTTCCCTGGGGGGGGGAGACCCAGTACTTC. It is translated as CASSPTWLPWGGETQYF.